The entry below describes one T cell receptor beta chain. The antigen it binds to is not known. Base qualities are not at hand, and no much larger clone is one base apart. According to the study, the label for this sample's time point signals: blood 2 weeks post-SBRT. What this sample's treatment or condition label stands for: 15 Gy SBRT to primary tumor, nephrectomy 4 weeks later. Serial peripheral blood from radiation-treated patients was sampled at baseline, 2 weeks and 4 weeks after SBRT to track tumor-enriched clonotypes. Renal cell carcinoma with clear cell pathology was present in all patients. The QIAamp DNA Blood Mini Kit (Qiagen) was used to prepare genomic DNA for TCR sequencing. The analyses included just those samples that passed every quality control check. The immunoSEQ kit was used, according to the manufacturer's recommendations, to generate TCR beta libraries from genomic DNA. Library preparation used a first multiplex PCR with proprietary primers, then a second PCR adding unique barcodes, with bead cleanups after each round. Each sample batch included a kit-provided positive control reaction and a negative control reaction. The final libraries were assessed on an Agilent 4200 TapeStation D1000 ScreenTape, pooled by volume, and quantified by qPCR. Sequencing ran on an Illumina NextSeq500 with a MidOutput 150-cycle cartridge, using 156 Read1 and 15 Index1 cycles with kit custom primers. The pooled library was loaded at around 1.1 pM, and approximately 18% PhiX control was spiked in. Per the original workflow: Vendor-processed data were analyzed in R, with a clonotype defined as all T cells sharing the same CDR3 nucleotide sequence. For clone abundance analyses, frequencies were normalized to the 10,000 most abundant clones in each sample. Before analysis, public T cell clones were removed, and these numbered fewer than six per sample on average. Tumor-enriched clonotypes and baseline blood-enriched clonotypes were defined as those with an abundance difference of at least 32-fold between compartments. A beta-binomial differential abundance model was used to identify clonotypes that expanded or contracted between blood time points. Similarity between tumor and blood repertoires was quantified using the Baroni-Urbani and Buser coefficient, and groups were compared with two-tailed Wilcoxon tests in R. In TCRdb, the immuneACCESS table is reduced to in-frame sequences with V and J assigned. These tables do not hold every clone; where another copy was compared, an unresolved V gene accounts for under half, and the others remain unexplained. For V, J and clone size, that table is used; D and trimming come from the DNA. Across this sample there are some 58,000 clones, with around 80% seen only once. The ten largest clones add up to about 6.8% of the sample.

The data are from a study of radiation and T cells in renal cell carcinoma (dated by TCRdb to the early 2020s). Study-level background: The samples were obtained from a clinical trial, where primary renal cell carcinomas were treated with 15 Gy stereotactic body radiation therapy and then removed by nephrectomy 4 weeks afterward. In total, some 50 samples underwent TCR beta sequencing: some 26 tumors plus 27 peripheral blood samples. In the roughly 49 samples combined, around 3.7 million unique CDR3 nucleotide sequences were found, encoding roughly 2,500,000 unique CDR3 amino acid sequences.

The cysteine opens and the phenylalanine closes a CDR3 of 13 amino acids. Of the read, only the CDR3 DNA is kept; its 39 bases are in frame from base 1. A distance of 13 bases separates the germline ends of V and J, which lose 6 bases and 6 bases respectively. CDR1 is given as MNHNS and CDR2 as SASEGT, both from the germline V gene. On the study overall, not on this receptor specifically: Because no pretreatment tumor biopsies were available, whether clonotypes were present in the tumor at baseline could not be determined. Changes in the blood repertoire were not tracked past 4 weeks after treatment. Top tumor clonotypes rose in blood from baseline to 2 weeks post-radiation, then contracted by 4 weeks, suggesting transient expansion of tumor-resident clones. With a single-armed trial design, the study had no way to address how radiation dose or scheduling affects the TCR repertoire.

The clonotype originates from a man aged 55 to 70 with renal cell carcinoma. Sequences were derived from blood, sampled from a patient whose treatment included radiotherapy and nephrectomy. This sequence uses TRBV6-1 and TRBJ2-3, with the D gene tentatively TRBD1 or TRBD2, based on 5 matching bases in each. The CDR3 in this case is CASSPRGWDTQYF. The nucleotide sequence reads as follows: TGTGCCAGCAGCCCCCGGGGCTGGGATACGCAGTATTTT.